This T cell receptor (beta chain) came from a study of low-dose radiotherapy and immunotherapy resistance in tumors. Germline loops: CDR1 SGHNT, CDR2 YENEEA. This CDR3 has 14 amino acids. Between the trimmed V and J ends, which lost 5 bases and 0 bases, there was a span of 8 bases. Time point indicated: before trial treatment. Eligibility criteria specified advanced solid malignancies devoid of tumor-infiltrating lymphocytes. This clonotype came up many times. Primers targeting TRAV and TRBV primed first-strand cDNA, covering alpha and beta chains. A constant-region primer paired with the V-primer adapter amplified TCRs over about 18 PCR cycles. TCRdb independently ran MiXCR on the reads; one entry per CDR3 protein. This table has tens of thousands of distinct CDR3 sequences, roughly a tenth appearing once.

Here the sequenced sample was PBMCs, taken before treatment. The chain is built from TRBV11-3 and TRBJ2-1; D is perhaps TRBD2 (5 bases). The sequence was obtained from a male donor with prostate cancer. The CDR3 here is CASSHRGSYNEQFF. For the CDR3, the DNA is TGTGCCAGCAGCCACCGGGGCTCCTACAATGAGCAGTTCTTC. The full variable domain, completed using reference TRBV11-3 and TRBJ2-1, is EAGVVQSPRYKIIEKKQPVAFWCNPISGHNTLYWYLQNLGQGPELLIRYENEEAVDDSQLPKDRFSAERLKGVDSTLKIQPAELGDSAVYLCASSHRGSYNEQFFGPGTRLTVL.